This T cell receptor beta chain was found in a study of shared clonotypes between healthy human individuals. In the authors' methods: ImmunoSEQ only sent back junction sequences with no quality scores, so filtering was done differently. TCRdb's table, derived via immunoSEQ multiplex PCR, lists solely in-frame clones and lacks some. Clone size and V and J calls were adopted from that table, with D and trimming inferred from the DNA. This table has around 650,000 clones, approximately 96% appearing once. CD8 cells regarded as naive lacked CD45RO, were positively chosen for CCR7, and omitted terminally differentiated effector memory CD45RA+ cells. The healthy adult donors were HIV-negative and reported no recent acute infections or vaccinations. The length of the CDR3 is 15 residues. The germline gives CDR1 SNHLY, CDR2 FYNNEI. Losses at the gene ends were 7 bases for V and 3 bases for J; bases not matched to a gene: 9.

Material: naive CD8+ T cells sorted from blood. This clonotype was obtained from a woman in her 30s in good health. V and J are TRBV2 and TRBJ1-3; 7 bases map to TRBD1. The CDR3 region is CASKEGQGVGNTIYF. CDR3 in DNA: TGTGCCAGCAAGGAGGGGCAGGGGGTTGGAAACACCATATATTTT.